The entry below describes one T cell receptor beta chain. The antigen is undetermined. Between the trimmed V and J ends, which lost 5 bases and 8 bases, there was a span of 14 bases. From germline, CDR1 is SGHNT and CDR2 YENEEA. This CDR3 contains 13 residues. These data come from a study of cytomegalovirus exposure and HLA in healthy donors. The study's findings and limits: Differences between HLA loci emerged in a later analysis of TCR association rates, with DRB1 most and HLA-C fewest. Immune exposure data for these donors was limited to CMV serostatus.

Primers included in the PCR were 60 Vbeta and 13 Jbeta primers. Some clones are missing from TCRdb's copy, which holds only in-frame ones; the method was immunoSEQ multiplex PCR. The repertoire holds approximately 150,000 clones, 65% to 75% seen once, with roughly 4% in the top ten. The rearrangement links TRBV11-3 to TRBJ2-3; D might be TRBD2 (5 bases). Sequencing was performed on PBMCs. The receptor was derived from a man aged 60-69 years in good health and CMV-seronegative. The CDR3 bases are TGTGCCAGCAGCCGCCGGGATCCGGGTACGCAGTATTTT. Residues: CASSRRDPGTQYF. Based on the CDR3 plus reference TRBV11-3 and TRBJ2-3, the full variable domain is EAGVVQSPRYKIIEKKQPVAFWCNPISGHNTLYWYLQNLGQGPELLIRYENEEAVDDSQLPKDRFSAERLKGVDSTLKIQPAELGDSAVYLCASSRRDPGTQYFGPGTRLTVL.